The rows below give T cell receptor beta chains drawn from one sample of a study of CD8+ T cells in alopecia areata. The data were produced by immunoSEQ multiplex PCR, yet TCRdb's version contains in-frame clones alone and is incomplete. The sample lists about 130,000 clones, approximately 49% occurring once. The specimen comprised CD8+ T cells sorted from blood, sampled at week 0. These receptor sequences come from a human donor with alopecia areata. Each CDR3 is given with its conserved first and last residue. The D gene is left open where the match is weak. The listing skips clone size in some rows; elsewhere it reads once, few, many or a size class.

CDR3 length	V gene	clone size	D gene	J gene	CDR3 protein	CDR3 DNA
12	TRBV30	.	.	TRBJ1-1	CAWGTGRHEAFF	TGTGCCTGGGGCACGGGGAGACATGAAGCTTTCTTT
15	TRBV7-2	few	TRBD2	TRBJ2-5	CASSLARGGRETQYF	TGTGCCAGCAGCTTAGCGCGCGGGGGGCGGGAGACCCAGTACTTC
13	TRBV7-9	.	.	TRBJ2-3	CASSLAGSDTQYF	TGTGCCAGCAGCTTAGCGGGCTCAGATACGCAGTATTTT
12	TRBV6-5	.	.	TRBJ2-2	CASSYVPGELFF	TGTGCCAGCAGTTACGTCCCCGGGGAGCTGTTTTTT
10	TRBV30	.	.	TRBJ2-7	CAWGGGEQYF	TGTGCCTGGGGGGGAGGCGAGCAGTACTTC
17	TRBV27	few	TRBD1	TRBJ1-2	CASSLWRQGAGVYGYTF	TGTGCCAGCAGTTTATGGAGACAGGGGGCTGGGGTCTATGGCTACACCTTC
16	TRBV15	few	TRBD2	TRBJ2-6	CATSRVGGDGANVLTF	TGTGCCACCAGCAGAGTCGGGGGGGACGGGGCCAACGTCCTGACTTTC
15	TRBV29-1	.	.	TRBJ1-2	CSVGRGRQEEDGYTF	TGCAGCGTCGGAAGGGGACGACAGGAGGAGGATGGCTACACCTTC
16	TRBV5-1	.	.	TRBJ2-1	CASSLGEPFVRDEQFF	TGCGCCAGCAGCTTGGGAGAGCCCTTCGTACGGGATGAGCAGTTCTTC
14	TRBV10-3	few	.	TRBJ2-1	CAVTERGGENEQFF	TGTGCCGTCACCGAAAGGGGGGGCGAGAATGAGCAGTTCTTC
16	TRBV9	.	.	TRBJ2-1	CASSGRSKSRPNEQFF	TGTGCCAGCAGCGGGCGCTCGAAATCCCGACCCAATGAGCAGTTCTTC
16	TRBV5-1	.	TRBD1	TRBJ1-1	CASSWNDQGVRTEAFF	TGCGCCAGCAGCTGGAACGATCAGGGGGTTCGGACTGAAGCTTTCTTT
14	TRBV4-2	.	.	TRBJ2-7	CASSFRDFSYEQYF	TGTGCCAGCAGCTTCCGGGACTTCTCCTACGAGCAGTACTTC
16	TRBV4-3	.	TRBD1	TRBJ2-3	CASSQDPQGEADTQYF	TGCGCCAGCAGCCAAGATCCCCAGGGGGAAGCGGATACGCAGTATTTT
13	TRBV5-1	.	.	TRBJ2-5	CASSLGYQETQYF	TGCGCCAGCAGCTTGGGTTATCAAGAGACCCAGTACTTC
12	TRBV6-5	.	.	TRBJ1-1	CASSLGATEAFF	TGTGCCAGCAGCCTAGGGGCTACTGAAGCTTTCTTT
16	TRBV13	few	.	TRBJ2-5	CASSPADGSGWETQYF	TGTGCCAGCAGCCCCGCCGACGGATCCGGTTGGGAGACCCAGTACTTC
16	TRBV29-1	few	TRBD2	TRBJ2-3	CSVDYRGGHGTDTQYF	TGCAGCGTTGATTACCGGGGGGGCCATGGCACAGATACGCAGTATTTT
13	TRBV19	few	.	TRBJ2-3	CASTTDGFGTQYF	TGTGCCAGTACCACCGACGGATTTGGTACGCAGTATTTT
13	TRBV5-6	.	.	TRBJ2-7	CASSPGNVYEQYF	TGTGCCAGCAGCCCCGGGAATGTCTACGAGCAGTACTTC
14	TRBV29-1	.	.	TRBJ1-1	CSVVKAASTPEAFF	TGCAGCGTTGTTAAGGCCGCATCGACCCCTGAAGCTTTCTTT
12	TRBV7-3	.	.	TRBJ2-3	CASSLIGDTQYF	TGTGCCAGCAGCTTAATTGGGGATACGCAGTATTTT
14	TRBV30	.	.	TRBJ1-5	CAWQTGLSNQPQHF	TGTGCCTGGCAAACCGGACTGAGCAATCAGCCCCAGCATTTT
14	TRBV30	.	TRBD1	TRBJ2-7	CAWSVGTGSYEQYF	TGTGCCTGGAGTGTGGGGACAGGGTCCTACGAGCAGTACTTC